The rows below give T cell receptor beta chains drawn from one sample of a study of T cell responses to AZD1222 COVID-19 vaccine. Profiled with immunoSEQ multiplex PCR; TCRdb holds only in-frame clones, not every one. The data contain 130,000 to 150,000 clones, approximately 90% of them singletons. The sequencing used peripheral blood, collected on day 0 of AZD1222 vaccination. The receptors shown here come from an adult in good health. The CDR3 runs from the conserved cysteine through the conserved F or W. The D gene is left open where the match is weak. For some rows the clone size is stated as once, few or many, or as a class when expanded; others skip it.

cdr3_aa	cdr3_nt	d_call	clone_size	v_call	j_call
CASSHTASGAITYEQYF	TGTGCCAGCAGCCATACGGCTAGCGGGGCGATAACCTACGAGCAGTACTTC	TRBD2	NA	TRBV3-1/TRBV3-2	TRBJ2-7
CAWSGGQGGYYGYTF	TGTGCCTGGAGTGGGGGACAGGGGGGTTACTATGGCTACACCTTC	TRBD1	NA	TRBV30	TRBJ1-2
CASSRTGLAEKLFF	TGTGCCAGCAGCAGGACAGGGTTAGCCGAAAAACTGTTTTTT	TRBD1	NA	TRBV7-9	TRBJ1-4
CASSLSVTSEQYF	TGCGCCAGCAGCTTGTCGGTAACTAGCGAGCAGTACTTC	NA	NA	TRBV5-1	TRBJ2-7
CASSQGDWRSGGLQETQYF	TGCGCCAGCAGCCAAGGGGACTGGCGCAGCGGGGGGTTACAAGAGACCCAGTACTTC	TRBD2	few	TRBV4-3	TRBJ2-5
CASSAGRNSNQPQHF	TGTGCCAGCAGTGCGGGACGGAATAGCAATCAGCCCCAGCATTTT	NA	NA	TRBV2	TRBJ1-5
CASSPDAGNQPQHF	TGTGCCAGCAGCCCCGACGCTGGCAATCAGCCCCAGCATTTT	NA	NA	TRBV3-1/TRBV3-2	TRBJ1-5
CASSWPGGLAQYF	TGTGCCAGCAGTTGGCCCGGGGGGTTGGCGCAGTATTTT	TRBD2	NA	TRBV25-1	TRBJ2-3
CASSPSPDYGYTF	TGTGCCAGCAGCCCCAGTCCAGACTATGGCTACACCTTC	NA	NA	TRBV7-6	TRBJ1-2
CASSSFDGPGTHGYTF	TGTGCCAGCAGCTCTTTCGACGGGCCAGGGACCCATGGCTACACCTTC	NA	NA	TRBV27	TRBJ1-2
CASSARQGGITDTQYF	TGTGCCAGCAGCGCAAGACAGGGGGGGATCACAGATACGCAGTATTTT	TRBD1	medium-sized	TRBV7-2	TRBJ2-3